The text below deals with one T cell receptor beta chain. Its binding antigen is unknown. It has no much larger one-base neighbor in the sample; base qualities were not kept. The entry originates in a study of T cell responses to AZD1222 COVID-19 vaccine (TCRdb year 2021). As for the study more broadly: AZD1222 recipients whose second dose came at about 4 weeks and those whose second dose came at about 12 weeks were combined into one group, since spike-specific TCR depth and breadth did not differ between the two schedules. A total of around 240 trial participants underwent TCR sequencing, of whom around 200 received two doses of AZD1222 and about 26 received two doses of the MenACWY control vaccine. Enrollment into the trials was organized by age into subgroups of 18-55, 56-69 and 70-plus years, and those subgroups contained roughly 150, 30 and 60 TCR-sequenced participants, respectively.

V is clipped by 6 bases and J by 3 bases, and the sequence between their germline boundaries is 13 bases long. The CDR3 measures 13 amino acids from cysteine to phenylalanine. Only the CDR3 portion is preserved as DNA: 39 bases, with reading frame beginning at the first base. The germline V gene (reference sequence) gives CDR1 as SGHKS and CDR2 as YYEKEE. General study outcomes and caveats: Participants were mostly white British, with more females than males. The authors suggested clonal diversity may have been underestimated. The 56-69-year group was small, and its depth increase did not reach significance, likely because of low power. Because no day 14 peak-response samples were available, repertoires were characterized only after the peak T cell response. After two AZD1222 doses, spike-specific TCR breadth and depth were significantly higher than at day 0 and than in MenACWY recipients. Epitopes outside the regions mutated in the B.1.351 and B.1.1.7 variants were reportedly recognized by nearly half of the unique spike-specific TCRs. The whole spike protein was spanned by vaccine-associated CD4 TCRs, and dominant responses were seen in regions 160-218 and 743-854. Conclusions about previously exposed vaccinees are limited because only a handful of AZD1222 recipients were SARS-CoV-2 seropositive at baseline.

The time point label, read with the paper, signifies: baseline before first vaccination. Vaccinee samples came from UK trials COV001 and COV002, including a single-blind randomized controlled phase 2/3 trial of AZD1222 (ChAdOx1 nCoV-19) in healthy adults. For TCRbeta chain sequencing, PBMC samples from trial participants were taken at day 0 and at day 28 after the second dose. The CDR3 regions of human TCRbeta chains were subjected to immunosequencing. The authors' pipeline ran thus. Repertoire TCRs were checked for matches against a reference library of SARS-CoV-2-specific TCRs that had been generated using the MIRA antigen-specificity platform. Breadth meant the fraction of unique TCRs that were SARS-CoV-2-associated, whereas depth meant the fraction of total T cells that were SARS-CoV-2-associated. Each spike-specific TCR was assigned to its reactive spike region and to a CD4 or CD8 class using the MIRA data. Log10-transformed breadth and depth values were compared by one-way ANOVA with Sidak's multiple comparisons tests. TCRdb took this table from immuneACCESS and kept in-frame rearrangements with V and J called. Such tables lack part of the clones; where checked against another copy, unresolved V genes explain under half of the gap, and the rest is unexplained. D and trimming come from the DNA, and the V and J calls and clone size come from that table. Present in this sample are approximately 130,000 clones, about 89% of which were seen just once. Around 30% of the sample is taken by the ten largest.

The V gene is TRBV5-5 and the J gene is TRBJ2-7; perhaps TRBD1 is the D gene, with 5 bases matching. This sequence originates from an adult in good health. Material: peripheral blood, obtained on day 0 of AZD1222 vaccination. The CDR3 reads CASMQGGGYEQYF. The sequenced DNA is TGTGCCAGCATGCAGGGCGGCGGCTACGAGCAGTACTTC.